This is a list of T cell receptor beta chains from one sample in a study of blood T cell repertoires in COVID-19. TCRdb's copy holds only in-frame clones and misses some; the assay was immunoSEQ multiplex PCR. The sample lists 110,000 or so clones; more than 70% were seen once. The specimen was peripheral blood. The receptors derive from a human donor in a cohort sampled during active COVID-19. Each CDR3 is given without its conserved first and last residue. Clone sizes are given selectively: once, few, many, or a class where the clone is expanded.

J: TRBJ2-1
size: -
V: TRBV5-1
CDR3: ASNPASGAQGNEQF

J: TRBJ1-4
size: -
V: TRBV28
CDR3: ASSIGPRRREKLF

J: TRBJ2-7
size: once
V: TRBV2
CDR3: ASSDGQGGKYEQY

J: TRBJ2-7
size: -
V: TRBV5-1
CDR3: ASSLEAGGITYEQY

J: TRBJ2-1
size: -
V: TRBV5-1
CDR3: ASSLTGNEQF

J: TRBJ2-7
size: -
V: TRBV30
CDR3: AWGAASYEQY

J: TRBJ1-6
size: -
V: TRBV30
CDR3: AWSVPRGNYNSPLH

J: TRBJ1-1
size: -
V: TRBV11-2
CDR3: ASSLQGSGTEAF

J: TRBJ1-1
size: -
V: TRBV11-2
CDR3: ASSLEWQGRSAF

J: TRBJ2-7
size: -
V: TRBV5-4
CDR3: ASSSGQGMSYEQY

J: TRBJ1-1
size: -
V: TRBV6-4
CDR3: ASSDSGGGLGEAF

J: TRBJ2-7
size: -
V: TRBV11-2
CDR3: ASSLARGLYEQY

J: TRBJ2-4
size: -
V: TRBV18
CDR3: ASSPDRPLAKNIQY

J: TRBJ1-1
size: few
V: TRBV10-3
CDR3: AISERTGHSSAF

J: TRBJ2-3
size: -
V: TRBV30
CDR3: AWSVPAADTQY

J: TRBJ1-1
size: -
V: TRBV5-1
CDR3: ASSPLRQGAGYTEAF

J: TRBJ2-2
size: -
V: TRBV19
CDR3: ASRQGGTGELF

J: TRBJ2-6
size: -
V: TRBV5-8
CDR3: ASSLPSGANVLT

J: TRBJ2-7
size: few
V: TRBV11-1
CDR3: ASSSRLSYEQY

J: TRBJ2-5
size: few
V: TRBV27
CDR3: ASSLTSGEETQY

J: TRBJ2-7
size: -
V: TRBV2
CDR3: ASSAVWAGGAYEQY

J: TRBJ1-1
size: -
V: TRBV18
CDR3: ASSPGTGIIEAF

J: TRBJ1-2
size: -
V: TRBV15
CDR3: ATSRDRDRNDGYT

J: TRBJ2-7
size: -
V: TRBV28
CDR3: ASSFAGTPIYEQY

J: TRBJ1-2
size: -
V: TRBV9
CDR3: ASRAPGPTYGYT

J: TRBJ2-7
size: -
V: TRBV29-1
CDR3: SVEDPRGRAYEQY

J: TRBJ2-7
size: -
V: TRBV25-1
CDR3: ASSDLNYRDHEQY

J: TRBJ2-7
size: few
V: TRBV2
CDR3: ASRLLAGDTYEQY

J: TRBJ2-6
size: -
V: TRBV7-9
CDR3: ASRRAGANVLT

J: TRBJ2-7
size: -
V: TRBV19
CDR3: ASSPTDRDYEQY

J: TRBJ2-7
size: -
V: TRBV18
CDR3: ASSPTRGFSYEQY

J: TRBJ1-1
size: -
V: TRBV3-1/TRBV3-2
CDR3: ASSQVLGAEAF

J: TRBJ2-2
size: -
V: TRBV7-8
CDR3: ASSFSGGALNTGELF

J: TRBJ1-2
size: -
V: TRBV28
CDR3: ASSSAPGQGIGYT

J: TRBJ1-3
size: once
V: TRBV9
CDR3: ASSVEGVGNTIY

J: TRBJ2-7
size: -
V: TRBV27
CDR3: ASSGADSTQQY

J: TRBJ1-1
size: -
V: TRBV7-3
CDR3: ASSRSSNTEAF

J: TRBJ2-1
size: -
V: TRBV24-1
CDR3: ATSDPSGWAYNEQF